This T cell receptor beta chain was recovered during a study of T cell repertoires in aging, cancer and after chemotherapy. Study context: Patients with glioblastoma brain tumors were sampled before and after temozolomide-based therapy. Whole-study findings and limits: Age-matched healthy donors had significantly more diverse, less clonal blood TCR repertoires than untreated cancer patients. Loss of evenness, beyond lost richness, contributed to age-related TCR diversity decline in cancer patients. Median generation probability rose over the chemotherapy interval in each cancer cohort, suggesting rebound thymic output.

Peripheral blood genomic DNA, not sorted cells or RNA, was the template. Multiplex touch-down PCR with TRB-A/B primers amplified rearranged V-D-J TRB sequences. TCRdb called the multiplex PCR reads again in MiXCR, with one record for every CDR3 protein. Of about 770 distinct CDR3 sequences listed, about 29% are singletons. Remarks on this clonotype: Its antigen is unknown.

Trimming at V came to 6 bases and at J to 9 bases, leaving 12 bases not matched to a gene. The CDR3 runs 15 residues. The germline CDR1 and CDR2 sequences are SGHTA and FQGNSA. The sample comprised blood. This receptor was taken from a human donor with a solid tumor. The chain combines TRBV7-2 with TRBJ2-1; the match to TRBD1 covers 9 bases. The CDR3 is CASRPGGQGFTEQFF. The DNA for the CDR3 is TGTGCCAGCAGGCCCGGGGGACAGGGATTCACTGAGCAGTTCTTC. Full variable domain (outside the CDR3, taken from reference TRBV7-2 and TRBJ2-1): GAGVSQSPSNKVTEKGKDVELRCDPISGHTALYWYRQSLGQGLEFLIYFQGNSAPDKSGLPSDRFSAERTGGSVSTLTIQRTQQEDSAVYLCASRPGGQGFTEQFFGPGTRLTVL.